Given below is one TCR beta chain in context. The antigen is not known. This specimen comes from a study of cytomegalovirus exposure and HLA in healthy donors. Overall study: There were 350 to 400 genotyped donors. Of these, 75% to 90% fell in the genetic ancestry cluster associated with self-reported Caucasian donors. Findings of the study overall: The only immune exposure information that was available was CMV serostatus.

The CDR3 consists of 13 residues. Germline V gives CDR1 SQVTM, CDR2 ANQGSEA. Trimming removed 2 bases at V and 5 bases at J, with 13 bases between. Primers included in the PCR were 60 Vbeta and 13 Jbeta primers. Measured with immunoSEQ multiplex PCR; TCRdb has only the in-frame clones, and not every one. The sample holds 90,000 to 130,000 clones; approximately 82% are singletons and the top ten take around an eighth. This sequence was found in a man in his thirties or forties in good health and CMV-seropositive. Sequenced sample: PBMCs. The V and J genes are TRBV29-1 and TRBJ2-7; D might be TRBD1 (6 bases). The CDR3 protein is CSVEQRGSDEQYF. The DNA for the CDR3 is TGCAGCGTTGAACAGAGGGGGTCCGACGAGCAGTACTTC.